The 25 T cell receptor beta chains below come from one sample, sequenced in a study of T-cell reconstitution after alpha-beta-depleted transplantation in children. Molecular barcoding with unique molecular identifiers was used for the TCRbeta library. In TCRdb, the PCR reads were re-called with MiXCR into one record per CDR3 protein. The sample has 800,000 to 1,000,000 distinct CDR3 sequences, about 26% seen once. The source was PBMCs, mostly from graft donor cells, collected 360 days after TCRalphabeta/CD19-depleted stem cell transplant. The receptors derive from a boy under two years old who had a stem cell transplant for SCID, so the T cells may come from the graft donor.

This chain joins TRBV20-1 and TRBJ1-1; D gene unclear. Trimming took off 4 bases at V and 8 bases at J, with 8 bases between the two ends. From germline, CDR1 is DFQATT and CDR2 SNEGSKA (reference sequence). The CDR3 contains 10 residues. This CDR3 reads CSAKVREAFF. The CDR3 nucleotides read TGCAGTGCTAAGGTTAGGGAAGCTTTCTTT.

The chain employs TRBV6-5 and TRBJ1-1; D is perhaps TRBD1 (5 bases). Trimming pared 5 bases from V and 11 bases from J, leaving 15 bases between. Germline CDR1 reads MNHEY; CDR2 reads SVGAGI. The CDR3 consists of 12 residues. The CDR3 loop reads CASSPGSGLAFF. The CDR3 region has the DNA TGTGCCAGCAGTCCCGGCTCAGGGTTGGCTTTCTTT.

DNA of the CDR3: TGTGCCAGCAGTTTAATGGCCGAGCAGTACTTC. This sequence encodes CASSLMAEQYF. This sequence joins TRBV28 and TRBJ2-7; D call uncertain. CDR1 and CDR2 from the germline V gene are MDHEN and SYDVKM. V lost 2 bases to trimming and J lost 6 bases, with 5 bases between them. This CDR3 comprises 11 residues. Supplemented by reference TRBV28 and TRBJ2-7, the full variable domain reads DVKVTQSSRYLVKRTGEKVFLECVQDMDHENMFWYRQDPGLGLRLIYFSYDVKMKEKGDIPEGYSVSREKKERFSLILESASTNQTSMYLCASSLMAEQYFGPGTRLTVT.

The sample holds a few counts of this clonotype. The chain joins TRBV20-1 to TRBJ2-2, with D possibly being TRBD2 (6 bases). CDR3 length: 16 amino acids. Germline assignment: CDR1 DFQATT and CDR2 SNEGSKA (reference sequence). Between the trimmed V and J ends, which lost 6 bases and 2 bases, there was a span of 19 bases. CDR3 bases: TGCAGTGCCCGTCCACTCGCGGGGAGAAACACCGGGGAGCTGTTTTTT. Encoded protein: CSARPLAGRNTGELFF.

This clonotype was detected a few times. The chain couples TRBV4-1 to TRBJ2-1, with D tentatively TRBD1 (6 bases). The CDR3 loop spans 16 amino acids. Trimming stripped 2 bases from V and 5 bases from J, with 16 bases between. The germline gives CDR1 MGHRA, CDR2 YSYEKL. The CDR3 region is CASSQLGRGSDNEQFF. CDR3 nucleotides: TGCGCCAGCAGCCAACTCGGCAGGGGTTCCGACAATGAGCAGTTCTTC.

This chain connects TRBV18 to TRBJ2-2; D possibly uses TRBD1 or TRBD2 (5 bases each). CDR1 and CDR2 from the germline V gene are KGHSH and LQKENI. The CDR3 sequence is 15 residues long. Trimming shortened V by 2 bases and J by 1 base, and 8 bases separated the two germline ends. The CDR3 coding sequence is TGTGCCAGCTCACCAGTGGGGGTGAACACCGGGGAGCTGTTTTTT. It codes for CASSPVGVNTGELFF. Full variable domain (missing parts from reference TRBV18 and TRBJ2-2): NAGVMQNPRHLVRRRGQEARLRCSPMKGHSHVYWYRQLPEEGLKFMVYLQKENIIDESGMPKERFSAEFPKEGPSILRIQQVVRGDSAAYFCASSPVGVNTGELFFGEGSRLTVL.

This clonotype has a handful of counts. The chain recombines TRBV20-1 with TRBJ2-4; D may be TRBD1 or TRBD2 (5 bases each). Germline assignment: CDR1 DFQATT and CDR2 SNEGSKA (reference sequence). V was pared by 2 bases and J by 4 bases, with 9 bases between. This CDR3 has 13 residues. The CDR3, as DNA: TGCAGTGCTAGACCTGGGGGAAAAAACATTCAGTACTTC. This codes for CSARPGGKNIQYF.

This clonotype was picked up one time. The rearrangement uses TRBV4-2 and TRBJ2-1; D possibly matches TRBD1 or TRBD2 (5 bases each). This CDR3 has 18 amino acids. Germline values: CDR1 LGHNA, CDR2 YNFKEQ. V was shortened by 0 bases and J by 8 bases, with 23 bases between the two germline ends. CDR3 DNA: TGTGCCAGCAGCCAAGATTCGACCTTTCCCGGGGCTTGGGATGAGCAGTTCTTC. This codes for CASSQDSTFPGAWDEQFF.

This rearrangement joins TRBV7-2 to TRBJ2-7, with D hard to call. Trimming pared 3 bases from V and 4 bases from J, leaving 13 bases between. There are 14 residues in the CDR3. From germline, CDR1 is SGHTA and CDR2 FQGNSA. The CDR3 sequence is CASSFEIPGYEQYF. The DNA of the CDR3 is TGTGCCAGCAGCTTCGAGATCCCTGGATACGAGCAGTACTTC.

The chain combines TRBV9 with TRBJ2-5, with no clear D. The germline V and J ends were trimmed by 0 bases and 2 bases, with 11 bases remaining between them. The CDR3 contains 15 residues. The V gene's germline CDR1 is SGDLS and CDR2 YYNGEE. CDR3 region: CASSVEGRRQETQYF. CDR3 nucleotides: TGTGCCAGCAGCGTAGAGGGTCGACGGCAAGAGACCCAGTACTTC.

CDR3 DNA: TGTGCCAGCAGCGACCTCGGGACTTATAAGAATGAGCAGTTCTTC. Translated: CASSDLGTYKNEQFF. This rearrangement joins TRBV7-2 to TRBJ2-1; TRBD2 might be the D (6 bases). Germline values: CDR1 SGHTA, CDR2 FQGNSA. V lost 5 bases to trimming and J lost 7 bases, with 18 bases between them. The CDR3 is made up of 15 amino acids.

The chain is built from TRBV6-5 and TRBJ1-1, with D possibly TRBD1 on 5 matching bases. V gave up 0 bases and J gave up 3 bases, with 11 bases separating them. Per germline, CDR1 MNHEY and CDR2 SVGAGI. The CDR3 spans 15 residues. The CDR3 protein is CASSYSAGHYTEAFF. CDR3 nucleotides: TGTGCCAGCAGTTACTCGGCAGGACACTACACTGAAGCTTTCTTT.

This clonotype turned up a few times. The chain has TRBV6-5 and TRBJ2-1, with D unresolved. Germline V gene lookup returns CDR1 MNHEY and CDR2 SVGAGI. Trimming took off 2 bases at V and 2 bases at J, with 10 bases between the two ends. The CDR3 contains 15 residues. The CDR3 sequence is CASSYDGSPYNEQFF. The CDR3 nucleotides read TGTGCCAGCAGTTACGACGGTTCCCCCTACAATGAGCAGTTCTTC.

This clonotype was seen a handful of times. V gene TRBV10-3 combines with J gene TRBJ2-5; D possibly corresponds to TRBD2 (5 bases). This CDR3 is 13 amino acids long. Germline CDR1 ENHRY, CDR2 SYGVKD. V lost 11 bases, J lost 2 bases, and 15 bases lay in between. The DNA for the CDR3 is TGTGCCGTCTCCCGGCCGGGACAAGAGACCCAGTACTTC. Its protein product is CAVSRPGQETQYF.

The rearrangement links TRBV27 to TRBJ2-1; 13 bases fit TRBD2. Germline CDR1 and CDR2: MNHEY and SMNVEV (reference sequence). CDR3 length: 15 amino acids. V lost 2 bases, J lost 7 bases, and 2 bases stayed unmatched. CDR3 nucleotide sequence: TGTGCCAGCAGTTTAACGGGACTAGCGGGGAATGAGCAGTTCTTC. It yields the protein CASSLTGLAGNEQFF.

This clonotype was found a few times. V is TRBV7-8 and J is TRBJ2-3; 9 positions match TRBD1. The CDR3 contains 18 residues. Germline V gene lookup returns CDR1 SGHVS and CDR2 FQNEAQ. V lost 2 bases to trimming and J lost 0 bases; unmatched junction nucleotides: 9. CDR3 region: CASSLRTGVSSSTDTQYF. The CDR3 region has the DNA TGTGCCAGCAGCTTAAGGACAGGGGTATCCTCGAGCACAGATACGCAGTATTTT.

In this sample, this clonotype turned up a few times. The chain is built from TRBV7-2 and TRBJ2-7; tentative D call: TRBD1 (6 bases). CDR3 size: 16 residues. Trimming removed 0 bases at V and 0 bases at J, with 12 bases between. Germline CDR1 and CDR2: SGHTA and FQGNSA. The CDR3: CASSLAGAVSSYEQYF. Here the CDR3 DNA reads TGTGCCAGCAGCTTAGCGGGGGCTGTAAGCTCCTACGAGCAGTACTTC.

This chain joins TRBV11-2 and TRBJ1-4, with 7 nucleotides matching TRBD1. The CDR3 has 16 residues. Per germline, CDR1 SGHAT and CDR2 FQNNGV. The junction had 7 bases not matched to a gene; V was cut back by 1 base and J by 5 bases. Here the CDR3 reads CASSLASGRGNEKLFF. As DNA, the CDR3 is TGTGCCAGCAGCTTAGCGTCGGGCAGGGGGAATGAAAAACTGTTTTTT.

The chain joins TRBV6-6 to TRBJ2-3; D may be TRBD1 (5 bases). The CDR3 spans 13 residues. Germline V gene lookup returns CDR1 MNHNY and CDR2 SVGAGI (reference sequence). V dropped 5 bases and J dropped 3 bases, with 9 bases sitting between them. This chain's CDR3 is CASSKPGTDTQYF. CDR3 sequence (DNA): TGTGCCAGCAGTAAACCAGGGACAGATACGCAGTATTTT.

DNA for the CDR3: TGTGCCAGCAGTCCGAAGACAGGGTCAAACTCCTACGAGCAGTACTTC. It yields the protein CASSPKTGSNSYEQYF. The chain links TRBV25-1 to TRBJ2-7; TRBD1 aligns across 7 bases. Per germline, CDR1 MGHDK and CDR2 SYGVNS. Trimming removed 5 bases from V and 0 bases from J; junction bases left unmatched: 10. The CDR3 covers 16 residues.

This chain links TRBV12-3 or TRBV12-4 with TRBJ2-3; the D gene is possibly TRBD2 (7 bases). Trimming left V 3 bases short and J 10 bases short, with 14 bases between. The CDR3 covers 13 residues. Here the CDR3 reads CASSFRGALAQYF. CDR3 sequence (DNA): TGTGCCAGCAGTTTCCGGGGGGCCCTTGCGCAGTATTTT.

This clonotype turned up a few times. J is TRBJ1-2 and V is TRBV28; 9 bases line up with TRBD1. The CDR3 covers 18 residues. V shed 6 bases, J shed 3 bases, and the junction held 17 bases outside the gene matches. The germline CDR1 and CDR2 sequences are MDHEN and SYDVKM. The CDR3 loop reads CASSLTIVTGQGDYGYTF. CDR3 coding DNA: TGTGCCAGCAGCTTGACGATCGTCACGGGACAGGGAGACTATGGCTACACCTTC.

The table lists this clonotype with many counts. The chain uses TRBV27 and TRBJ1-4, with D hard to call. The germline CDR1 and CDR2 sequences are MNHEY and SMNVEV (reference sequence). The CDR3 totals 15 residues. V lost 7 bases, J lost 3 bases, and 15 bases lay in between. Here the CDR3 DNA reads TGTGCCAGCAAGGGCCACGGAGGAGCTAATGAAAAACTGTTTTTT. Translation gives CASKGHGGANEKLFF. Drawing the rest from reference TRBV27 and TRBJ1-4, the complete variable domain is EAQVTQNPRYLITVTGKKLTVTCSQNMNHEYMSWYRQDPGLGLRQIYYSMNVEVTDKGDVPEGYKVSRKEKRNFPLILESPSPNQTSLYFCASKGHGGANEKLFFGSGTQLSVL.

This clonotype was detected a few times. This sequence joins TRBV11-2 and TRBJ2-1; TRBD2 agrees at 13 bases. Trimming at V came to 5 bases and at J to 1 base, leaving 8 bases not matched to a gene. The CDR3 runs to 18 residues. Germline CDR1 is SGHAT and CDR2 is FQNNGV. CDR3 bases: TGTGCCAGCAGCATGACTAGCGGGGGGCGACTTTCCTACAATGAGCAGTTCTTC. Protein product: CASSMTSGGRLSYNEQFF.

This clonotype appeared a few times. The rearrangement uses TRBV12-3 or TRBV12-4 and TRBJ2-6; tentative D call: TRBD2 (5 bases). CDR3 length: 19 amino acids. The V end was cut by 5 bases, the J end by 4 bases, with 24 bases between. This CDR3 is CASSPPIAILGSGANVLTF. In nucleotides, the CDR3 is TGTGCCAGCAGTCCACCCATAGCGATATTGGGTTCCGGGGCCAACGTCCTGACTTTC.